This TCR beta chain was observed in a study of blood T cell repertoires in COVID-19. Whole-study context: The study drew acute and convalescent COVID-19 samples from the United States, Italy and Spain. PBMCs, B-cell-depleted T cells, or T cells were the source of the cDNA or gDNA that made up the material.

Original methodology: Reference gene primer amplification yielded estimated nucleated cell counts. Sequenced by immunoSEQ multiplex PCR; TCRdb stores in-frame clones only, minus some. From that table come the V and J calls and clone size; the DNA was used to work out D and trimming. The sample has almost 80,000 clones; around 84% are singletons. This CDR3 comprises 15 residues. V was clipped by 2 bases and J by 8 bases; unmatched bases: 6. Germline V gives CDR1 ENHRY, CDR2 SYGVKD. The chain has TRBV10-3 and TRBJ2-1; 10 positions match TRBD2. The sequenced material came from peripheral blood. The clonotype comes from a woman in her seventies with acute or convalescent COVID-19. The CDR3 protein is CAISEGASGSYEQFF. CDR3 bases: TGTGCCATCAGTGAGGGGGCTAGCGGGAGTTATGAGCAGTTCTTC.